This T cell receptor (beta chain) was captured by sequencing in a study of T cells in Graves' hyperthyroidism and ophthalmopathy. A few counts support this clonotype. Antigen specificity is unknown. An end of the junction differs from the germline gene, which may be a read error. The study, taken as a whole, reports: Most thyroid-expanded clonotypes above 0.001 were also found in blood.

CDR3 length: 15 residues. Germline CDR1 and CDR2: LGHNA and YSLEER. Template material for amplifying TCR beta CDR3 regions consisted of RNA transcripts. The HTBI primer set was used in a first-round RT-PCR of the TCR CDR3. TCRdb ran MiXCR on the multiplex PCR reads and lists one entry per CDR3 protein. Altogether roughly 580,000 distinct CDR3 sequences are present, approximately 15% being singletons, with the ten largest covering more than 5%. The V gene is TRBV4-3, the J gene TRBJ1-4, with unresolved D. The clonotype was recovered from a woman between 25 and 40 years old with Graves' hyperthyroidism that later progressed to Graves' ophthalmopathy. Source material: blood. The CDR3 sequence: CASGQDPGSNEKLFF. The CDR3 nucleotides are TGCGCCAGCGGCCAAGATCCCGGGTCTAATGAAAAACTGTTTTTT.